A single sample is the source of the 20 T cell receptor beta chains below, sequenced in a study of CXCR3-negative and CXCR3-positive naive CD8 T cells. 5' RACE that incorporated UMI labels was used to prepare the TRB cDNA libraries. For each CDR3 protein, TCRdb gives one entry from its re-call of the 5' RACE reads, without DNA. In total, the table holds 43,000 or so distinct CDR3 sequences. The sample was memory CD8+ T cells from blood. The receptors were sampled from a human donor in good health. Some clones in this sample may be carry-over from other donors' samples.

The chain couples TRBV11-2 to TRBJ1-6; the D call from TCRdb, TRBD1, cannot be confirmed without DNA. From germline, CDR1 is SGHAT and CDR2 FQNNGV. The CDR3 is made up of 14 amino acids. CDR3: CASSSNGNNSPLHF.

The chain uses TRBV29-1 and TRBJ1-2; TCRdb outputs TRBD1, but without DNA this stays unchecked. The CDR3 spans 12 residues. Germline assignment: CDR1 SQVTM and CDR2 ANQGSEA. CDR3: CSVGTGAYGYTF.

The J gene is TRBJ1-5, the V gene TRBV6-1; TCRdb indicates TRBD1, and absent DNA this call remains unverified. CDR3 length equals 13 residues. Germline values: CDR1 MNHNS, CDR2 SASEGT. The CDR3: CASMGQVNQPQHF.

V gene TRBV6-2 or TRBV6-3 combines with J gene TRBJ2-7. Germline CDR1 MNHEY, CDR2 SVGEGT. This CDR3 spans 11 amino acids. CDR3 in amino acids: CASSSHYEQYF.

J is TRBJ1-1 and V is TRBV5-1; the D gene TCRdb calls, TRBD1, cannot be checked with no DNA. Germline-derived CDR1 and CDR2 are SGHRS and YFSETQ. The CDR3 spans 15 residues. This CDR3 is CASSSNGQGPTEAFF.

The rearrangement links TRBV5-1 to TRBJ1-1; TCRdb picks TRBD1, but there is no DNA to check that call. The CDR3 contains 16 residues. In germline, CDR1 is SGHRS, CDR2 YFSETQ. This chain's CDR3 is CASSLAGWQGMSEAFF.

The rearrangement links TRBV6-5 to TRBJ1-1; the TCRdb D gene call, TRBD1, has no DNA to confirm it. Germline V lookup: CDR1 MNHEY, CDR2 SVGAGI. CDR3 size: 15 residues. CDR3 protein: CASSQPSQGNPEAFF.

The chain has TRBV14 and TRBJ2-1; checking the TCRdb D call of TRBD2 is not possible without DNA. This CDR3 has 16 amino acids. Germline loops: CDR1 SGHDN, CDR2 FVKESK. The chain's CDR3 is CASSLGLWREGTEQFF.

V usage is TRBV2 and J usage is TRBJ2-2. This CDR3 contains 12 residues. CDR1 and CDR2 (germline): SNHLY, FYNNEI. This chain's CDR3 is CASSEAFGELFF.

The rearrangement joins TRBV28 to TRBJ2-1. The V gene's germline CDR1 is MDHEN and CDR2 SYDVKM. The CDR3 runs 12 residues. The CDR3 region is CASSLWGNEQFF.

The V and J genes are TRBV9 and TRBJ2-7; the D call of TRBD1 rests on TCRdb alone, since no DNA is present to check it. Germline V lookup: CDR1 SGDLS, CDR2 YYNGEE. This CDR3 has 15 amino acids. The CDR3 reads CASSATGGQSDEQYF.

This clonotype registers medium-sized (0.01 to 0.1%) by frequency. The chain carries TRBV12-3 or TRBV12-4 and TRBJ2-1; TCRdb designates TRBD1, a call that cannot be tested without DNA. This CDR3 is 16 amino acids long. This chain's CDR3 is CASNRPGQLSYNEQFF.

This rearrangement joins TRBV6-4 to TRBJ2-1; TCRdb lists TRBD1, though no DNA is available to test this call. The germline gives CDR1 MRHNA, CDR2 SNTAGT. The length of the CDR3 is 15 residues. CDR3 region: CASSDYPGVYNEQFF.

V gene TRBV6-4 combines with J gene TRBJ1-2; lacking DNA, the TRBD1 call made by TCRdb goes unchecked. Germline V CDR1 and CDR2: MRHNA, SNTAGT. CDR3 length: 15 amino acids. The chain's CDR3 is CASSENGVAVYGYTF.

This chain connects TRBV5-1 to TRBJ2-7; TCRdb lists TRBD1, though no DNA is available to test this call. The CDR3 covers 15 residues. Germline V CDR1 and CDR2: SGHRS, YFSETQ. The CDR3 sequence: CASSLSEWDVYEQYF.

V gene TRBV2 combines with J gene TRBJ1-1. The CDR3 is 13 residues long. Germline V gene lookup returns CDR1 SNHLY and CDR2 FYNNEI. The CDR3 protein is CASRRSRNAEAFF.

The chain employs TRBV24-1 and TRBJ2-1. The CDR3 is made up of 15 amino acids. CDR1 and CDR2 (germline): KGHDR, SFDVKD. The CDR3 protein is CATSDQSTDYNEQFF.

According to its frequency, this clonotype is medium-sized. The genes are TRBV5-5 and TRBJ1-1. Germline-derived CDR1 and CDR2 are SGHKS and YYEKEE (reference sequence). The CDR3 contains 13 residues. The CDR3 protein is CASSLWGTDEAFF.

The chain employs TRBV29-1 and TRBJ2-7; TCRdb indicates TRBD1, and absent DNA this call remains unverified. The CDR3 has 13 residues. The germline CDR1 and CDR2 sequences are SQVTM and ANQGSEA. CDR3 protein: CSVRTPGSYEQYF.

The chain couples TRBV29-1 to TRBJ2-7; checking the TCRdb D call of TRBD2 is not possible without DNA. Germline CDR1 and CDR2: SQVTM and ANQGSEA. This CDR3 is 15 amino acids long. CDR3 sequence reads: CSVEDRWQGGYEQYF.